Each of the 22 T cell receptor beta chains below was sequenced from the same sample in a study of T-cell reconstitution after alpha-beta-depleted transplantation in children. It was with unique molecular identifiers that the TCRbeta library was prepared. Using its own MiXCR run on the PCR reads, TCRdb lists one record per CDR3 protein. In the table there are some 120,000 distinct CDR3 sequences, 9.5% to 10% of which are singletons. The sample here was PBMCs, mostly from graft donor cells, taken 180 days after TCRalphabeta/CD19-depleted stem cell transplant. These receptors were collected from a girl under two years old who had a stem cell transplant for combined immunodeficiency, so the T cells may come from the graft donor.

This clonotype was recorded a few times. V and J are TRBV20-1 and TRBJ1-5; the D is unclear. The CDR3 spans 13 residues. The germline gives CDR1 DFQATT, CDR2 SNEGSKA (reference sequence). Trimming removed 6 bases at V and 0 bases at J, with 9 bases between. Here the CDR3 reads CSAIQDSNQPQHF. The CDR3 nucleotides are TGCAGTGCCATTCAGGATAGCAATCAGCCCCAGCATTTT.

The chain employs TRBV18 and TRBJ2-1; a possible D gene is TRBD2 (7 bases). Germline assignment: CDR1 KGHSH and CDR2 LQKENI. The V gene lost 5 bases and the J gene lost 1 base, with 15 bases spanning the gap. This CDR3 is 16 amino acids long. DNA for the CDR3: TGTGCCAGCTCAGAACGTGCGGGGGCGTCCTACAATGAGCAGTTCTTC. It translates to CASSERAGASYNEQFF.

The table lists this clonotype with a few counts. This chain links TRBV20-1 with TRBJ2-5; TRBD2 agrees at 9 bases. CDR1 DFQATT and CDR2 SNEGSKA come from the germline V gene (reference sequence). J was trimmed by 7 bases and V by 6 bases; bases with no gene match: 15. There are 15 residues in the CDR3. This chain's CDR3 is CSAPASGKPRGTQYF. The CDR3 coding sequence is TGCAGTGCACCGGCTAGCGGGAAACCGAGGGGGACCCAGTACTTC.

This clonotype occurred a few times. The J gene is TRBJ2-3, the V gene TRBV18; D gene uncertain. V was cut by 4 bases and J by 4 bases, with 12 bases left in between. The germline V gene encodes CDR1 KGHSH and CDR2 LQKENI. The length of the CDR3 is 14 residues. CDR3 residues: CASSLRPSSDTQYF. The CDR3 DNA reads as TGTGCCAGCTCACTACGACCCTCCTCAGATACGCAGTATTTT. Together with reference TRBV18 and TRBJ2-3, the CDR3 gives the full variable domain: NAGVMQNPRHLVRRRGQEARLRCSPMKGHSHVYWYRQLPEEGLKFMVYLQKENIIDESGMPKERFSAEFPKEGPSILRIQQVVRGDSAAYFCASSLRPSSDTQYFGPGTRLTVL.

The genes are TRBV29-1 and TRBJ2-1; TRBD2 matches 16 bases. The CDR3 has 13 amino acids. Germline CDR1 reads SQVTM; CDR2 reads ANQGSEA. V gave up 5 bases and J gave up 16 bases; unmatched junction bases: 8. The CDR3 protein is CSVPGLAGGPVFF. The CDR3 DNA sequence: TGCAGCGTTCCGGGACTAGCGGGAGGGCCCGTTTTCTTC.

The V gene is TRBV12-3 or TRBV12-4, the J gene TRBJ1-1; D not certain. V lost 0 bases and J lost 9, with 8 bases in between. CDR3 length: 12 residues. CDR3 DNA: TGTGCCAGCAGTTTAGCGAGGAGCCAAGCTTTCTTT. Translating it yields CASSLARSQAFF.

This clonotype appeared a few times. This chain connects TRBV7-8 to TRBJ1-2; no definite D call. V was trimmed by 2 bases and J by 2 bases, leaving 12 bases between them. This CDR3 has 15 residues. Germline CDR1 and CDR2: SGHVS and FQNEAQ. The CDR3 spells CASSLQAPLNYGYTF. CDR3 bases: TGTGCCAGCAGCTTACAGGCCCCGTTGAACTATGGCTACACCTTC.

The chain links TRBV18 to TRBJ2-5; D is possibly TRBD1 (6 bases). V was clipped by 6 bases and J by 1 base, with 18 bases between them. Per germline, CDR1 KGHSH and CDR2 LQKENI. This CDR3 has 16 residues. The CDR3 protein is CASSSRGRAGQETQYF. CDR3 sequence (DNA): TGTGCCAGCTCTTCCAGGGGACGAGCTGGCCAAGAGACCCAGTACTTC.

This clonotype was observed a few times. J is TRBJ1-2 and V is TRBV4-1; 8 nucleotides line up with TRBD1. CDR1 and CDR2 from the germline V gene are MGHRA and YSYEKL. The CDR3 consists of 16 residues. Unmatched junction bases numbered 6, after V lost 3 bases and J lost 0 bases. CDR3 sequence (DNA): TGCGCCAGCAGCCATGTCGGGACAGGAGCTAACTATGGCTACACCTTC. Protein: CASSHVGTGANYGYTF.

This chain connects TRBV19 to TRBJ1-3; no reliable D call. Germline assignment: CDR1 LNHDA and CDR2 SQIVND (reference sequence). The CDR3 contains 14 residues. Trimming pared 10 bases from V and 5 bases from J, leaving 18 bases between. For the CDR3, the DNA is TGTGCCACCCACGAGAGAGGAAAAAGAAACACCATATATTTT. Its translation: CATHERGKRNTIYF.

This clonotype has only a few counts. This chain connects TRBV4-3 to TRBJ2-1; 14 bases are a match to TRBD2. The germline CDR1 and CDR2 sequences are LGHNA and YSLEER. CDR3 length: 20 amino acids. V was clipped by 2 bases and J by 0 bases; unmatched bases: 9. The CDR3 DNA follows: TGCGCCAGCAGCCAAACCCCGGGACTAGCGGGAGACCCCTCCTACAATGAGCAGTTCTTC. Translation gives CASSQTPGLAGDPSYNEQFF.

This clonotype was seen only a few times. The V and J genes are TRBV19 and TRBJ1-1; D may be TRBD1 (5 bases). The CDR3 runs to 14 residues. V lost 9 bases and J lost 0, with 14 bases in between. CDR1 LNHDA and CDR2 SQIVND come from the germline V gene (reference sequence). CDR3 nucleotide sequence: TGTGCCAGCCGTCTCATGGGGGTGAACACTGAAGCTTTCTTT. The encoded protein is CASRLMGVNTEAFF. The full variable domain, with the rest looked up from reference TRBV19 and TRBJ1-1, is DGGITQSPKYLFRKEGQNVTLSCEQNLNHDAMYWYRQDPGQGLRLIYYSQIVNDFQKGDIAEGYSVSREKKESFPLTVTSAQKNPTAFYLCASRLMGVNTEAFFGQGTRLTVV.

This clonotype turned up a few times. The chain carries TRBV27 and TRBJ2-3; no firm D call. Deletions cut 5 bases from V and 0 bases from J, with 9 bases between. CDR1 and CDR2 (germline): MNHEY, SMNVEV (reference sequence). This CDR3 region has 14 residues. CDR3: CASSPGVSTDTQYF. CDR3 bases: TGTGCCAGCAGTCCCGGAGTTAGCACAGATACGCAGTATTTT.

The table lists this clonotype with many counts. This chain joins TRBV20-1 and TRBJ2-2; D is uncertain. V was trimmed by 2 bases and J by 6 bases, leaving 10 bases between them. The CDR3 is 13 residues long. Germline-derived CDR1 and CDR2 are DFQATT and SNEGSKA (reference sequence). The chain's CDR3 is CSARPLGAGELFF. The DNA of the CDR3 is TGCAGTGCTAGACCGTTAGGCGCCGGGGAGCTGTTTTTT.

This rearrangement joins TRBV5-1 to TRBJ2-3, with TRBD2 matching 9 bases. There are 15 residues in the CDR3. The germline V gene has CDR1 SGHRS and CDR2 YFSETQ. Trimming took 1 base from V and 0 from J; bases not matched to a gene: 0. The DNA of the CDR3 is TGCGCCAGCAGCTTGAGCGGGAGGAGCACAGATACGCAGTATTTT. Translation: CASSLSGRSTDTQYF.

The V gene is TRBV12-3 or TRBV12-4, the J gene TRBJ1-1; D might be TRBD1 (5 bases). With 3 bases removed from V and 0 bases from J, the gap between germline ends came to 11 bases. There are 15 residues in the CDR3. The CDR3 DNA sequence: TGTGCCAGCAGTTTTCAGGGAGGATTGAACACTGAAGCTTTCTTT. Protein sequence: CASSFQGGLNTEAFF.

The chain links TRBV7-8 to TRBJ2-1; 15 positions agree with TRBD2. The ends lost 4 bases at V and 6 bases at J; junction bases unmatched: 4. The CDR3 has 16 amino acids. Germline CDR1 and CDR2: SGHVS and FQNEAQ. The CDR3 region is CASSSGLAGGSNEQFF. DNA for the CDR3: TGTGCCAGCAGCTCCGGACTAGCGGGAGGGTCCAATGAGCAGTTCTTC.

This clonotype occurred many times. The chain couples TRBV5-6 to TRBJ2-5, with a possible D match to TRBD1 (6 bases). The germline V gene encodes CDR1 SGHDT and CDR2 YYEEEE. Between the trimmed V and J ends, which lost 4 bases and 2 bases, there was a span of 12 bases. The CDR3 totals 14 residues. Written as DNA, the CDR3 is TGTGCCAGCAGCAGAAGCGGACAGCAAGAGACCCAGTACTTC. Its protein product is CASSRSGQQETQYF.

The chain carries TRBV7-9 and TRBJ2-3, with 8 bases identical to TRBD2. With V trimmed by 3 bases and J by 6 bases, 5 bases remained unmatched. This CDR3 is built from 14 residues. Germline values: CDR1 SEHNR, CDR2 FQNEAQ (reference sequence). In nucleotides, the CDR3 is TGTGCCAGCAGCTTTGGACTAGCTTCGGATACGCAGTATTTT. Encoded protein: CASSFGLASDTQYF.

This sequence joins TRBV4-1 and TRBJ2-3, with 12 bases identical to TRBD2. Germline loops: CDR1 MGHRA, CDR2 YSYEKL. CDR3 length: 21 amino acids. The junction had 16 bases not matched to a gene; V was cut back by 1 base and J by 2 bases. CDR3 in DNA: TGCGCCAGCAGCCAAGGAAAGCTTAGGCTAGCGGGAGGGAAGTTCACAGATACGCAGTATTTT. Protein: CASSQGKLRLAGGKFTDTQYF.

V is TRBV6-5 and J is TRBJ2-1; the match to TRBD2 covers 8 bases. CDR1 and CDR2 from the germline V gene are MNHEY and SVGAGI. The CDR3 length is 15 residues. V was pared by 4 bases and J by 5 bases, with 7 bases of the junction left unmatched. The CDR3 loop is CASSLGAGAHNEQFF. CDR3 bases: TGTGCCAGCAGTTTAGGAGCGGGAGCCCACAATGAGCAGTTCTTC.

The CDR3 spells CASSYSIAWGRGSYNEQFF. The CDR3 DNA reads as TGTGCCAGCAGTTACTCGATTGCTTGGGGCCGGGGCTCCTACAATGAGCAGTTCTTC. V is TRBV6-2 or TRBV6-3 and J is TRBJ2-1, with D perhaps TRBD1 or TRBD2 (5 bases each). Per germline, CDR1 MNHEY and CDR2 SVGEGT. The V and J ends lost 0 bases and 0 bases respectively, with 18 bases between them. This CDR3 is 19 amino acids long.